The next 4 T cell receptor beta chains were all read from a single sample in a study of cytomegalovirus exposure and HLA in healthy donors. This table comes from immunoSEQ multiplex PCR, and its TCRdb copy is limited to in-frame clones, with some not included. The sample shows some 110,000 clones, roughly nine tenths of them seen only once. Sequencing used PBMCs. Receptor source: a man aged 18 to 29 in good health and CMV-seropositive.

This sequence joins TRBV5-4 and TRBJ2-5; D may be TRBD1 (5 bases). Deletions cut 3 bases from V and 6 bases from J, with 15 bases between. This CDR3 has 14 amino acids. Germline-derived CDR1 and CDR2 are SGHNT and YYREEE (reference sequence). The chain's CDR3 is CASSSSPRDQTQYF. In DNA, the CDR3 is TGTGCCAGCAGCTCCAGTCCCAGGGATCAGACCCAGTACTTC.

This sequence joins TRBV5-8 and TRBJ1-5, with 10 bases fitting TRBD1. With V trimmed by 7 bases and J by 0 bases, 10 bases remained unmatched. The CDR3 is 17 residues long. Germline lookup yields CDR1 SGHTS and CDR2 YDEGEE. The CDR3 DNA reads TGTGCCAGCGCCGAATGGACAGGGGGTCGTAGCAATCAGCCCCAGCATTTT. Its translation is CASAEWTGGRSNQPQHF. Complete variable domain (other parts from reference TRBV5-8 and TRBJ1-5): EAGVTQSPTHLIKTRGQQATLRCSPISGHTSVYWYQQALGLGLQFLLWYDEGEERNRGNFPPRFSGRQFPNYSSELNVNALELEDSALYLCASAEWTGGRSNQPQHFGDGTRLSIL.

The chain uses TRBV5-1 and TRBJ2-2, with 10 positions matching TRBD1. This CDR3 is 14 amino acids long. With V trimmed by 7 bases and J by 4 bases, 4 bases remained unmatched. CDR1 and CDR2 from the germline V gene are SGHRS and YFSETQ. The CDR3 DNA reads TGCGCCAGCCGGGGGACAGGGGCCACCGGGGAGCTGTTTTTT. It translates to CASRGTGATGELFF.

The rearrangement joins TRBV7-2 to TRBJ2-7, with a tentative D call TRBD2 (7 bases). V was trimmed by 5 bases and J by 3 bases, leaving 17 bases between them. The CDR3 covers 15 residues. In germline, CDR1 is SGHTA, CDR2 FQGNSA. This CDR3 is CASSLGGAIYYEQYF. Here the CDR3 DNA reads TGTGCCAGCAGCCTGGGGGGGGCCATATACTACGAGCAGTACTTC.